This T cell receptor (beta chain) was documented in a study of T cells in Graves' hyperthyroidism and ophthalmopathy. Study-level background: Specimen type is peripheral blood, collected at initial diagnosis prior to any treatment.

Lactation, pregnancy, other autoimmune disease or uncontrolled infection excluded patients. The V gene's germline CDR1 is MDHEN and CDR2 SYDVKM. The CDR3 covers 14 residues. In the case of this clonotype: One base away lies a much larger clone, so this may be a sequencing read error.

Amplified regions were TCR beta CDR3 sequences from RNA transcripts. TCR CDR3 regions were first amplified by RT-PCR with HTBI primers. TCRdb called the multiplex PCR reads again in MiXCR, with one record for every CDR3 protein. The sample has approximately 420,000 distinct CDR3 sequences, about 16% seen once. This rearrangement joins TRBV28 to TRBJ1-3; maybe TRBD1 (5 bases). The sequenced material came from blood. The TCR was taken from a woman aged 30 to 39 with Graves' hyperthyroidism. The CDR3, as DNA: TGTGTCAGCAGTTTTCCAGGGACTGGAAACACCATATATTTT. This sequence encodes CVSSFPGTGNTIYF.